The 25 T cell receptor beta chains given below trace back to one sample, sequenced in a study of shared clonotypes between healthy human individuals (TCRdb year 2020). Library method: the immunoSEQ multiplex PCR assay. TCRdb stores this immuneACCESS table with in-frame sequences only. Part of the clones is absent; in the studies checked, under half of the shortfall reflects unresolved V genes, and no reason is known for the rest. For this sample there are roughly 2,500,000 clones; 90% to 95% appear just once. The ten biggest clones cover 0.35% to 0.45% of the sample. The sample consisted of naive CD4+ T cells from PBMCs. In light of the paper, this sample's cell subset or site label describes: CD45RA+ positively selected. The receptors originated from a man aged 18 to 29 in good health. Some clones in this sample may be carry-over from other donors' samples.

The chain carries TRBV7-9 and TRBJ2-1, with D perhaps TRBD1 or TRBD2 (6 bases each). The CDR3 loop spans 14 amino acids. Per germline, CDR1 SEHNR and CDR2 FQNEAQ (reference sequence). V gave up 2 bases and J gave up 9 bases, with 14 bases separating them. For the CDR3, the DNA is TGTGCCAGCAGCTTATTAGGGGGGAGCGGTGAGCAGTTCTTC. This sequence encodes CASSLLGGSGEQFF.

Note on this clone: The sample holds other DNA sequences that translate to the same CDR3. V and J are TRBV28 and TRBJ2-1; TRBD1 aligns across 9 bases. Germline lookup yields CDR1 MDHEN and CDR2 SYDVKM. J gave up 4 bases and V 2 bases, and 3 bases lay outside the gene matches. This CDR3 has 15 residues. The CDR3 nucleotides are TGTGCCAGCAGTTTAGTGACAGGGGGGTACAATGAGCAGTTCTTC. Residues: CASSLVTGGYNEQFF.

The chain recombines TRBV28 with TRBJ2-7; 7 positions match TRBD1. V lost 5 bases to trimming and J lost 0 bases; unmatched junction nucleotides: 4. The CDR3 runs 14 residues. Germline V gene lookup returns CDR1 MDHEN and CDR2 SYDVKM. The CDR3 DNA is TGTGCCAGCAGTACGGCAGGGGGCTCCTACGAGCAGTACTTC. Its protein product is CASSTAGGSYEQYF.

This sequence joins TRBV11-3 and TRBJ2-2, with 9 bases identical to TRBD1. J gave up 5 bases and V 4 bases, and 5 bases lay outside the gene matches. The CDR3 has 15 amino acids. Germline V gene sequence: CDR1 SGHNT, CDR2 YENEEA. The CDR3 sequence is CASSWGQGRTGELFF. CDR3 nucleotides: TGTGCCAGCAGCTGGGGACAGGGTAGGACCGGGGAGCTGTTTTTT.

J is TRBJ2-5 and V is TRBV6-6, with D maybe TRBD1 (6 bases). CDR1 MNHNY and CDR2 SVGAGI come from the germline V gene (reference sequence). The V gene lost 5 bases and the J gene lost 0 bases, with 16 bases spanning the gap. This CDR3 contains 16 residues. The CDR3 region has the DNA TGTGCCAGCAGTCCCAAACAGGGTCTCTACCAAGAGACCCAGTACTTC. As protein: CASSPKQGLYQETQYF.

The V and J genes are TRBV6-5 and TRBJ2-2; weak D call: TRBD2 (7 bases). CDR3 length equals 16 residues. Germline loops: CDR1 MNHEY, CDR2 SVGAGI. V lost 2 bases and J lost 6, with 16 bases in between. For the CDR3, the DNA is TGTGCCAGCAGTTACCATCCGGGGGGCCGAGCCGGGGAGCTGTTTTTT. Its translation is CASSYHPGGRAGELFF.

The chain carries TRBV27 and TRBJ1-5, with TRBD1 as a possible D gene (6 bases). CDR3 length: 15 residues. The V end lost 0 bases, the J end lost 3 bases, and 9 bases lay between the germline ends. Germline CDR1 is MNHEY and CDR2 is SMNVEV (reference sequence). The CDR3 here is CASSLSGGNNQPQHF. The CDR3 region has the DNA TGTGCCAGCAGTTTATCAGGGGGTAACAATCAGCCCCAGCATTTT.

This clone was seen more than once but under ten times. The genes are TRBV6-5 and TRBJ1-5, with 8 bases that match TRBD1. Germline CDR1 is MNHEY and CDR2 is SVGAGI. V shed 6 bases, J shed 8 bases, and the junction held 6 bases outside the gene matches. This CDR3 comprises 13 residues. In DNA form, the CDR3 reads TGTGCCAGCAGACCGACAGGGGCTAAGCCCCAGCATTTT. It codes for CASRPTGAKPQHF.

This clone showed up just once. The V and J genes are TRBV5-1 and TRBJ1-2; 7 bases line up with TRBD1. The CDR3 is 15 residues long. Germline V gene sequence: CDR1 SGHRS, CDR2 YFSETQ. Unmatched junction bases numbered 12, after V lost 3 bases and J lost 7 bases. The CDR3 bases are TGCGCCAGCAGCTCGAAAGACCTGACAGGGTCTGGCTACACCTTC. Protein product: CASSSKDLTGSGYTF.

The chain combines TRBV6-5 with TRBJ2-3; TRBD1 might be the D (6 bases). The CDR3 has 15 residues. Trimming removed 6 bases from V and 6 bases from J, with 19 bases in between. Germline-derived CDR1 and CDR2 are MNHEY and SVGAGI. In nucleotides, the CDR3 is TGTGCCAGCAGACCGCCAGGGGCGCAGGGGGATACGCAGTATTTT. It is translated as CASRPPGAQGDTQYF.

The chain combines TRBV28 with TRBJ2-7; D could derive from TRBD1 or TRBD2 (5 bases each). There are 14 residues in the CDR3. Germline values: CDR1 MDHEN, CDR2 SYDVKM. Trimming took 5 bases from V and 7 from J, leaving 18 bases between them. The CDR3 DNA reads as TGTGCCAGCAGTCTACGACCAGGGAGTGGGGAGCAGTACTTC. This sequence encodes CASSLRPGSGEQYF.

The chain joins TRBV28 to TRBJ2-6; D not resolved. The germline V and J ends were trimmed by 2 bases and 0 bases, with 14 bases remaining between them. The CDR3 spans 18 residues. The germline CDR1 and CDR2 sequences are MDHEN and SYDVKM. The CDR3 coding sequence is TGTGCCAGCAGTTTAGCCCTCGGCGGAGTCTCTGGGGCCAACGTCCTGACTTTC. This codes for CASSLALGGVSGANVLTF.

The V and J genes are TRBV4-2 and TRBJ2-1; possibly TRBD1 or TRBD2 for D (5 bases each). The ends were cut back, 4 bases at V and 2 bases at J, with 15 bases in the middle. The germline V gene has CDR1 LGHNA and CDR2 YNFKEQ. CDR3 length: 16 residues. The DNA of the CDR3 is TGTGCCAGCAGCCCGCCGGGACCTGGGGCCTACAATGAGCAGTTCTTC. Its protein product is CASSPPGPGAYNEQFF.

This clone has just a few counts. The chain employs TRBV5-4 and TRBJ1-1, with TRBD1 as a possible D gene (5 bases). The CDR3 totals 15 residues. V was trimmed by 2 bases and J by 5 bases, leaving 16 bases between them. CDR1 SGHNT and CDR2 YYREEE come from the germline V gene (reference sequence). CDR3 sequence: CASSLWSGRDTEAFF. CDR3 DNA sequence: TGTGCCAGCAGCTTATGGTCAGGGAGAGATACTGAAGCTTTCTTT. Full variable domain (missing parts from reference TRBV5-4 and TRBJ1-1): ETGVTQSPTHLIKTRGQQVTLRCSSQSGHNTVSWYQQALGQGPQFIFQYYREEENGRGNFPPRFSGLQFPNYSSELNVNALELDDSALYLCASSLWSGRDTEAFFGQGTRLTVV.

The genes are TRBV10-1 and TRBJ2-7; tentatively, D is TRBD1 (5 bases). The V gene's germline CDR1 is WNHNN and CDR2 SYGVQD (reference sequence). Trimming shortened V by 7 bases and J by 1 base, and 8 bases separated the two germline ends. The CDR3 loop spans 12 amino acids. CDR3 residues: CASNRQSYEQYF. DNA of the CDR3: TGCGCCAGCAATCGACAGTCCTACGAGCAGTACTTC.

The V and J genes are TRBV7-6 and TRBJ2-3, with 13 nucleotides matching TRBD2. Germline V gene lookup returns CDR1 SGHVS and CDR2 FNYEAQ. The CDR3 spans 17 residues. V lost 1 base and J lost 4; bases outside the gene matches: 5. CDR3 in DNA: TGTGCCAGCAGCTTAGGACTAGCGGGAGGTGTGGCAGATACGCAGTATTTT. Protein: CASSLGLAGGVADTQYF.

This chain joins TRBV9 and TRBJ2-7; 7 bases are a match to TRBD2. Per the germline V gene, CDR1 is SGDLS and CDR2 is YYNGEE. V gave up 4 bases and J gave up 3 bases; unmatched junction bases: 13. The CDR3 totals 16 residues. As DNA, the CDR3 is TGTGCCAGCAGCCCCCGGGAGAATAGCGGGTTCTACGAGCAGTACTTC. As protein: CASSPRENSGFYEQYF.

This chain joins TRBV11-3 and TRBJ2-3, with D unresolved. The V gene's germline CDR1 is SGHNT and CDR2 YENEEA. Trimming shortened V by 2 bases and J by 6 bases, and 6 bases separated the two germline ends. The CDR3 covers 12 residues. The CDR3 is CASSLRPDTQYF. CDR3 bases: TGTGCCAGCAGCTTAAGACCCGATACGCAGTATTTT.

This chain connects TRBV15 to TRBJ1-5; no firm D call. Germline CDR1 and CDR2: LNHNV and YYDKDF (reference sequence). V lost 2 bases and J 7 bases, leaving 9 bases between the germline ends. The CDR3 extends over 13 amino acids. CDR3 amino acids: CATSRTPGQPQHF. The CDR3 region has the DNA TGTGCCACCAGCAGAACGCCGGGGCAGCCCCAGCATTTT.

The CDR3 DNA follows: TGTGCCAGCGTCGGGGCTAACACTGAAGCTTTCTTT. Translation: CASVGANTEAFF. V is TRBV6-5 and J is TRBJ1-1; the D gene is possibly TRBD1 (5 bases). The CDR3 spans 12 residues. Germline V lookup: CDR1 MNHEY, CDR2 SVGAGI. V was clipped by 8 bases and J by 2 bases, with 9 bases between them.

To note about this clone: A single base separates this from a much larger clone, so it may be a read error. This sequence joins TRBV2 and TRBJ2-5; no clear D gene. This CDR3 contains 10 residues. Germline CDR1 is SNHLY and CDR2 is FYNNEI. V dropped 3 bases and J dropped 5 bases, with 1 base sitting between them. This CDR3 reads CASSDETQYF. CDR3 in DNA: TGTGCCAGCAGTGACGAGACCCAGTACTTC.

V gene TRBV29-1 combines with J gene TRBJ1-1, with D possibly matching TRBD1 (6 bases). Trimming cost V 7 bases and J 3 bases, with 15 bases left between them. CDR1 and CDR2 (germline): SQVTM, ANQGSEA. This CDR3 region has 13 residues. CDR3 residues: CSAGGGRDTEAFF. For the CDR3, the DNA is TGCAGCGCCGGAGGGGGTCGGGACACTGAAGCTTTCTTT.

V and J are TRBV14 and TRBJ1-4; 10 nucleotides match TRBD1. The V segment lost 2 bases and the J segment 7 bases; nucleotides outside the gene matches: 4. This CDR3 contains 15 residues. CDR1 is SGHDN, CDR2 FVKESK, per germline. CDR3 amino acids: CASSQTGTGVEKLFF. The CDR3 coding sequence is TGTGCCAGCAGCCAAACCGGGACAGGGGTTGAAAAACTGTTTTTT. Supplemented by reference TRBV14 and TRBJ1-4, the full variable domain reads EAGVTQFPSHSVIEKGQTVTLRCDPISGHDNLYWYRRVMGKEIKFLLHFVKESKQDESGMPNNRFLAERTGGTYSTLKVQPAELEDSGVYFCASSQTGTGVEKLFFGSGTQLSVL.

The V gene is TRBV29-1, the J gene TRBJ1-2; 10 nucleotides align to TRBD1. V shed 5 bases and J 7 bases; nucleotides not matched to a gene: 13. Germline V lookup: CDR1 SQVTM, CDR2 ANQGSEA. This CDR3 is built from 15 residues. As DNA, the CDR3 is TGCAGCGTTACAGGACAGGGGGGATCCTGGGGTGGCTACACCTTC. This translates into CSVTGQGGSWGGYTF.

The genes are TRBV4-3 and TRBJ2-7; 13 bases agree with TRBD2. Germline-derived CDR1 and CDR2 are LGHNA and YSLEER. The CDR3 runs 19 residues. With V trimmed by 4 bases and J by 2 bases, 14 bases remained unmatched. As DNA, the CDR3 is TGCGCCAGCAGCCGCAGGACTAGCGGGAGCGTTCAGGAGCCCTACGAGCAGTACTTC. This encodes CASSRRTSGSVQEPYEQYF.